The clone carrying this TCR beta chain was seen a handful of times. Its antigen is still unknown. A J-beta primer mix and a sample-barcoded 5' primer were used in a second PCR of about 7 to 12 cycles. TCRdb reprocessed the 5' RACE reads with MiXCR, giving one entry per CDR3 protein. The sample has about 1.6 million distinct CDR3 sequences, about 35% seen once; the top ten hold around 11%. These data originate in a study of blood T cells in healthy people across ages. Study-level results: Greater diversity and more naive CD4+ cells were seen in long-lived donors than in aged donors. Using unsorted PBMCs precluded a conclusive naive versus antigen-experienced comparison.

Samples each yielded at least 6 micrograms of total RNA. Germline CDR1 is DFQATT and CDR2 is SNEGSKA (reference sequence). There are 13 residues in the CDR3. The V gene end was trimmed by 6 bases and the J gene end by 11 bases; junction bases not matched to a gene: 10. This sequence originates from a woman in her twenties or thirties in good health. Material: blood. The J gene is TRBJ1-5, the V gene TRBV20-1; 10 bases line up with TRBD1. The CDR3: CSALTGGALSQHF. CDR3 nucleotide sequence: TGCAGTGCCCTGACAGGGGGCGCATTATCCCAGCATTTT.